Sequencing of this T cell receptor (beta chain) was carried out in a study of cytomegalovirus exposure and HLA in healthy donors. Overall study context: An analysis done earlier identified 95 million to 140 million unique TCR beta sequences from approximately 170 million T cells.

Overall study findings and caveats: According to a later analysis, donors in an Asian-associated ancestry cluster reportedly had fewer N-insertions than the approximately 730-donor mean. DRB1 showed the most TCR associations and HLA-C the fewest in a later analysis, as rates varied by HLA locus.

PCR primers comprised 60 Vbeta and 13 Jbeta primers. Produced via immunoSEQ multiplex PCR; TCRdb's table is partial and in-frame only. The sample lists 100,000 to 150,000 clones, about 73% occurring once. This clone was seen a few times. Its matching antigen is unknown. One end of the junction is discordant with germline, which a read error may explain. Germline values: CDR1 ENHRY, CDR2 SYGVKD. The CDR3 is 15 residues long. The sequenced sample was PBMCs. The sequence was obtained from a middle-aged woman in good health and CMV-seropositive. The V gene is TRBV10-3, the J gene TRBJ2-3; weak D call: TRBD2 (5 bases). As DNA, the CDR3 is TGTGCCAGCAGTTACGGGGATGTGCAGCAGGATACGCAGTATTTT. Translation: CASSYGDVQQDTQYF.